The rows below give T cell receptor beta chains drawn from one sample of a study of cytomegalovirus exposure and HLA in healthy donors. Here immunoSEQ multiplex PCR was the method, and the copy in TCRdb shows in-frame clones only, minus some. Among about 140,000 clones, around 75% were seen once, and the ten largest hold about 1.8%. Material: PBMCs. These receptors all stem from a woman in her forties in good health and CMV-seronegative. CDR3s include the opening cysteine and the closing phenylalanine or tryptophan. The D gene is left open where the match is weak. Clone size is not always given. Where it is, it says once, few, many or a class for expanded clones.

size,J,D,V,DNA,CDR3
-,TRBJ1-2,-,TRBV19,TGTGCCAGTAGTACGCAGCTAGAGAACTATGGCTACACCTTC,CASSTQLENYGYTF
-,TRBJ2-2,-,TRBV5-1,TGCGCCACCCGGCGGAAAGGGGCCGCTAACACCGGGGAGCTGTTTTTT,CATRRKGAANTGELFF
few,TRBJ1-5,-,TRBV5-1,TGCGCCAGCAGCTTGCTTCCGGGGGGCAACAAGCCCCAGCATTTT,CASSLLPGGNKPQHF
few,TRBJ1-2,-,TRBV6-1,TGTGCCAGCAGTTCTCTGCGACGGGGTTACACCTTC,CASSSLRRGYTF
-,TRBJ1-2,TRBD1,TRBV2,TGTGCCAGCAGTGGTCGGACTCCGGGACAGGGCTCAAATGGCTATGGCTACACCTTC,CASSGRTPGQGSNGYGYTF
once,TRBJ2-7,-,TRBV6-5,TGTGCCAGCAGTTACTCTTCCTTGGACACCTACGAGCAGTACTTC,CASSYSSLDTYEQYF
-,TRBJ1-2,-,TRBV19,TGTGCCAGTAGTATATATAGTACAGGGACCAACTATGGCTACACCTTC,CASSIYSTGTNYGYTF
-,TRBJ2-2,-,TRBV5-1,TGCGCCAGCTCAGTCTCGAACACCGGGGAGCTGTTTTTT,CASSVSNTGELFF
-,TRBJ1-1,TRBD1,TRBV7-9,TGTTCCAGCAGCTTTGGACAGGAGAACACTGAAGCTTTCTTT,CSSSFGQENTEAFF
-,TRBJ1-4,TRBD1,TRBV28,TGTGCCAGCAGTTCTGGGCGGACAGGGTTAAGGGAAAAACTGTTTTTT,CASSSGRTGLREKLFF
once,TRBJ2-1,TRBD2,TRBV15,TGTGCCACCAGCATTCCTCCCGGGGGAGACAGGCGATACTCGGGGGGGAAATCTTACAATGAGCAGTTCTTC,CATSIPPGGDRRYSGGKSYNEQFF
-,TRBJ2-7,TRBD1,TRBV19,TGTGCCAGTAGTCGGGACAGGGCAGGTGAGCAGTACTTC,CASSRDRAGEQYF
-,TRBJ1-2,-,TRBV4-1,TGCGCCAGCAGCCAAGACAGGGTAGGTGGCTACACCTTC,CASSQDRVGGYTF
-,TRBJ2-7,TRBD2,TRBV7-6,TGTGCCAGCAGTGGTTGGACTAGCGGTACCTACGAGCAGTACTTC,CASSGWTSGTYEQYF
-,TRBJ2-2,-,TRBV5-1,TGCGCCAGCAGGGACTGGGGGGGCCCCGGGGAGCTGTTTTTT,CASRDWGGPGELFF
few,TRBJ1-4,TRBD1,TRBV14,TGTGCCAGCAGCCTGACAGGGAACGTCGAAAAACTGTTTTTT,CASSLTGNVEKLFF
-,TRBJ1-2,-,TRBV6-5,TGTGCCAGCAGTGACGACATGGGGGCTAGGGGCTACACCTTC,CASSDDMGARGYTF
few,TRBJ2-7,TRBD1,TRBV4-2,TGTGCCAGCAGCCAAGAATGGACAGGGAACGAGCAGTACTTC,CASSQEWTGNEQYF
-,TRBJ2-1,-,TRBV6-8,TGTGCCAGCAGTGACTCGATAGCGTTTAAGGGTGAGCAGTTCTTC,CASSDSIAFKGEQFF
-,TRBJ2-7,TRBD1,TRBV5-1,TGCGCCAGCACCCCGGACAGGGGAGACGACGAGCAGTACTTC,CASTPDRGDDEQYF
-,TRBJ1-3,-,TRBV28,TGTGCCAGCAGCCTAGGGGGCTCTGGAAACACCATATATTTT,CASSLGGSGNTIYF
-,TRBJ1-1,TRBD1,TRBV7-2,TGTGCCAGCAGCCTAACAGGGGGCCAAACTGAAGCTTTCTTT,CASSLTGGQTEAFF
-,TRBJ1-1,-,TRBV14,TGTGCCAGCAGCCAATCCAGGAACACTGAAGCTTTCTTT,CASSQSRNTEAFF
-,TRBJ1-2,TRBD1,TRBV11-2,TGTGCCAGCAGCTTAGGGACAGGGGACGGCTACACCTTC,CASSLGTGDGYTF
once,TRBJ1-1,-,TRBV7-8,TGTGCCAGCAGCTTAGTAGGCACAGGGAGGGTCACTGAAGCTTTCTTT,CASSLVGTGRVTEAFF
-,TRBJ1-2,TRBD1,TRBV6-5,TGTGCCAGCAGTTTAGCAGGGGGCGCCTATGGCTACACCTTC,CASSLAGGAYGYTF
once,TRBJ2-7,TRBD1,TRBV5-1,TGCGCCAGCCGTCCAACAGGGGGCAGGTACGAGCAGTACTTC,CASRPTGGRYEQYF
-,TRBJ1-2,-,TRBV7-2,TGTGCCAGCAGCTTATACCAGGGTTCCAATTTGGAGTATGGCTACACCTTC,CASSLYQGSNLEYGYTF
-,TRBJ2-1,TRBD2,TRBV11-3,TGTGCCAGCAGCTTAGGGGCTAGCGGGGGGTACGAGCTGTTCTTC,CASSLGASGGYELFF
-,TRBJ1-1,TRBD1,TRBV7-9,TGTGCCAGCAGCTTAGCGGGACAGGGGCGGATGAACACTGAAGCTTTCTTT,CASSLAGQGRMNTEAFF
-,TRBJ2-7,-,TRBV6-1,TGTGCCAGCAAACAGGTGGGCGTCTACGAGCAGTACTTC,CASKQVGVYEQYF
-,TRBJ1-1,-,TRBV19,TGTGCCAGTAGTATAGTGTTCTTGAACACTGAAGCTTTCTTT,CASSIVFLNTEAFF